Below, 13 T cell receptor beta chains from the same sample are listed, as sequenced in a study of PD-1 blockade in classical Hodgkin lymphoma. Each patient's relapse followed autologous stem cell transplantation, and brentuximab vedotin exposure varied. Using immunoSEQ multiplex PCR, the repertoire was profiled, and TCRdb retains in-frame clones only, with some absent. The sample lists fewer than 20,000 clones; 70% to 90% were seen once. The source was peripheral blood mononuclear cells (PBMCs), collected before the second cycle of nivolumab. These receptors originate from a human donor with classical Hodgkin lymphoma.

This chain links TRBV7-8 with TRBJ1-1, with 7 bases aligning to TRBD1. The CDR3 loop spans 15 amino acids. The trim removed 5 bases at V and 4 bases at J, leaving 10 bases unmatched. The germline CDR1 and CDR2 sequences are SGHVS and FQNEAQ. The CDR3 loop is CASSQRQGMSTEAFF. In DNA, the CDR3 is TGTGCCAGCAGCCAACGACAGGGTATGAGCACTGAAGCTTTCTTT.

The CDR3 DNA reads as TGTGCCATCAGTGTGAGGGGCTACGAGCAGTACTTC. This encodes CAISVRGYEQYF. V is TRBV10-3 and J is TRBJ2-7; D might be TRBD1 or TRBD2, each matching 5 bases. Germline V CDR1 and CDR2: ENHRY, SYGVKD. Trimming took off 4 bases at V and 3 bases at J, with 7 bases between the two ends. This CDR3 region has 12 residues.

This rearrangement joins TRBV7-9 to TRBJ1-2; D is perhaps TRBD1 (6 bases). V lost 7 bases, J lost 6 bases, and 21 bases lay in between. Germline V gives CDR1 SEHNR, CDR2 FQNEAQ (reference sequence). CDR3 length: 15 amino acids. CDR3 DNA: TGTGCCAGCACCTACGCGGGGGCCAATATCGATGGCTACACCTTC. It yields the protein CASTYAGANIDGYTF.

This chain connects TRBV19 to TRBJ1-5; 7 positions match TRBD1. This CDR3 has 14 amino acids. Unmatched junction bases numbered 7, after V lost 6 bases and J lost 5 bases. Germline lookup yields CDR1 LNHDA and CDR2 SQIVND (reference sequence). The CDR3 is CASRRPGGDQPQHF. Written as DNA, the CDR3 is TGTGCCAGTAGGCGACCAGGGGGAGATCAGCCCCAGCATTTT.

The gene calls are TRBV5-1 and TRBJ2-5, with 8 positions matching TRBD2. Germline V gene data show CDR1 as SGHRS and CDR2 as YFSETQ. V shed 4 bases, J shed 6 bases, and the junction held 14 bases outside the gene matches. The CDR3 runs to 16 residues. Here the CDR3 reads CASSPYGGALEKTQYF. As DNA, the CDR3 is TGCGCCAGCAGCCCGTACGGGGGGGCTTTGGAAAAGACCCAGTACTTC.

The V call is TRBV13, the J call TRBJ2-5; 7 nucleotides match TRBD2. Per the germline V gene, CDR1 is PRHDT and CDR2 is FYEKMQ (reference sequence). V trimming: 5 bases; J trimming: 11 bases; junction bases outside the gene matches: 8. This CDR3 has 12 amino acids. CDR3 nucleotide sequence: TGTGCCAGCAGCCCTGTTACGCGGGAGCAGTACTTC. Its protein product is CASSPVTREQYF.

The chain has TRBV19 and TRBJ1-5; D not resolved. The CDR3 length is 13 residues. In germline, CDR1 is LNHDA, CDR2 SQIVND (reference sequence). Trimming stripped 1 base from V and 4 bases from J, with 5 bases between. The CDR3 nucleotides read TGTGCCAGTAGTATAGCCCCTAATCAGCCCCAGCATTTT. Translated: CASSIAPNQPQHF.

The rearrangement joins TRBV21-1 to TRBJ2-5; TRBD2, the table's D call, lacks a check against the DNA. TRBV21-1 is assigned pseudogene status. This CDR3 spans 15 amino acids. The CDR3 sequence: CASSKEQAGQETQYF. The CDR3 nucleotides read TGTGCCAGCAGCAAAGAGCAAGCGGGTCAAGAGACCCAGTACTTC.

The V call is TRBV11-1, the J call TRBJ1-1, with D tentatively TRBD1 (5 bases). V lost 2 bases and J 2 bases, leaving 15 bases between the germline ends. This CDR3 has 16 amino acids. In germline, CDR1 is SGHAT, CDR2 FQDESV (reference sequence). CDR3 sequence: CASSLSRGGVNTEAFF. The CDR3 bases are TGTGCCAGCAGCTTATCGAGGGGCGGAGTAAACACTGAAGCTTTCTTT.

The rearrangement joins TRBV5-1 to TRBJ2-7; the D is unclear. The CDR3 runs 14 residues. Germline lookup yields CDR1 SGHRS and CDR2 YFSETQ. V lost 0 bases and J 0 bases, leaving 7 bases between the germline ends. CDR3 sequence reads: CASSLAPGSYEQYF. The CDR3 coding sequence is TGCGCCAGCAGCTTGGCCCCGGGCTCCTACGAGCAGTACTTC. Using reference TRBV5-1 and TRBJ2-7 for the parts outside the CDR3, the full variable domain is KAGVTQTPRYLIKTRGQQVTLSCSPISGHRSVSWYQQTPGQGLQFLFEYFSETQRNKGNFPGRFSGRQFSNSRSEMNVSTLELGDSALYLCASSLAPGSYEQYFGPGTRLTVT.

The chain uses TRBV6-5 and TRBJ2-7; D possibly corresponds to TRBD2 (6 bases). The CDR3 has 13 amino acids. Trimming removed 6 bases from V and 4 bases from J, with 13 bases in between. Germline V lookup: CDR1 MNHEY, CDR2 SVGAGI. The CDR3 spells CASRDPGVYEQYF. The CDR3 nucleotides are TGTGCCAGCAGGGATCCGGGGGTTTACGAGCAGTACTTC.

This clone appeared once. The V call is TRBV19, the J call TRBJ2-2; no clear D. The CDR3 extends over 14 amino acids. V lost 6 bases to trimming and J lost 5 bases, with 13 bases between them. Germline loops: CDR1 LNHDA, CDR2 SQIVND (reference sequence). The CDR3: CASSLVGGTGELFF. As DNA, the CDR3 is TGTGCCAGTAGCCTCGTGGGTGGAACCGGGGAGCTGTTTTTT.

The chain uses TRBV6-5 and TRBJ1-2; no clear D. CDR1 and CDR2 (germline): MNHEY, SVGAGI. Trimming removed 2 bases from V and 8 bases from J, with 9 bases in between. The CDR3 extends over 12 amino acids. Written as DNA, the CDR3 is TGTGCCAGCAGTTACGAAACTGGGGGCTACACCTTC. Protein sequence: CASSYETGGYTF.